A selection of T cell receptor beta chains follows, all from one sample in a study of Graves' ophthalmopathy and Graves' hyperthyroidism. TCRdb reanalysed the multiplex PCR reads using MiXCR and keeps one entry per CDR3 protein. The sample includes about 1.1 million distinct CDR3 sequences, about two fifths of them seen just once. What was sequenced was peripheral blood or thyroid tissue (not recorded which). The receptors originated from an adult man with Graves' hyperthyroidism. CDR3s include the opening cysteine and the closing phenylalanine or tryptophan. D genes are given only for firm matches. Clone size appears in some rows only: once, few, many, or a class for an expanded clone.

v_call: TRBV15
d_call: TRBD1
clone_size: once
j_call: TRBJ1-5
cdr3_aa: CATSSSGTERISHF
cdr3_nt: TGTGCCACCAGCAGCTCCGGGACAGAAAGAATTTCGCATTTT

v_call: TRBV7-9
d_call: .
clone_size: many
j_call: TRBJ2-5
cdr3_aa: CASRPPDSQETQYF
cdr3_nt: TGTGCCAGCAGACCTCCGGACAGTCAAGAGACCCAGTACTTC

v_call: TRBV10-2
d_call: TRBD1
clone_size: many
j_call: TRBJ1-2
cdr3_aa: CASRRTGVGYYGYTF
cdr3_nt: TGTGCCAGCAGACGGACAGGGGTTGGGTACTATGGCTACACCTTC

v_call: TRBV15
d_call: TRBD1
clone_size: many
j_call: TRBJ2-7
cdr3_aa: CATSRGGQGWEQYF
cdr3_nt: TGTGCCACCAGCAGAGGAGGACAGGGCTGGGAGCAGTACTTC

v_call: TRBV20-1
d_call: .
clone_size: .
j_call: TRBJ2-7
cdr3_aa: CSLAGQTYEQYF
cdr3_nt: TGCAGCTTGGCCGGGCAGACTTACGAGCAGTACTTC

v_call: TRBV12-3/TRBV12-4
d_call: TRBD1
clone_size: many
j_call: TRBJ1-5
cdr3_aa: CASSAEQGPEPQHF
cdr3_nt: TGTGCCAGCAGTGCCGAACAGGGGCCGGAGCCCCAGCATTTT

v_call: TRBV29-1
d_call: .
clone_size: few
j_call: TRBJ2-7
cdr3_aa: CSAGPGLAYEQYF
cdr3_nt: TGCAGCGCGGGGCCGGGTTTAGCCTACGAGCAGTACTTC

v_call: TRBV9
d_call: TRBD1
clone_size: .
j_call: TRBJ2-6
cdr3_aa: CASSPKAGGSGANVLTF
cdr3_nt: TGTGCCAGCAGCCCGAAAGCAGGGGGCTCTGGGGCCAACGTCCTGACTTTC

v_call: TRBV4-1
d_call: TRBD2
clone_size: few
j_call: TRBJ2-7
cdr3_aa: CASSQEGGRANYEQYF
cdr3_nt: TGCGCCAGCAGCCAAGAGGGCGGGAGGGCGAACTACGAGCAGTACTTC

v_call: TRBV5-1
d_call: TRBD2
clone_size: .
j_call: TRBJ2-2
cdr3_aa: CASSKKGLAGVDTGELFF
cdr3_nt: TGCGCCAGCAGCAAGAAAGGACTAGCGGGAGTTGACACCGGGGAGCTGTTTTTT

v_call: TRBV4-1
d_call: .
clone_size: .
j_call: TRBJ2-7
cdr3_aa: CASSRGGGFSYEQYF
cdr3_nt: TGCGCCAGCAGCCGAGGGGGGGGATTCTCCTACGAGCAGTACTTC

v_call: TRBV7-2
d_call: .
clone_size: .
j_call: TRBJ1-5
cdr3_aa: CASNLGVRVRNQPQHF
cdr3_nt: TGTGCCAGCAACCTGGGGGTAAGAGTTCGCAATCAGCCCCAGCATTTT

v_call: TRBV5-1
d_call: TRBD2
clone_size: .
j_call: TRBJ2-2
cdr3_aa: CASSGRDRFLLDTGELFF
cdr3_nt: TGCGCCAGCAGCGGGAGGGATCGCTTTCTATTAGACACCGGGGAGCTGTTTTTT

v_call: TRBV6-6
d_call: TRBD1
clone_size: .
j_call: TRBJ1-1
cdr3_aa: CASSYSQQGVDTEAFF
cdr3_nt: TGTGCCAGCAGTTACTCTCAACAGGGGGTGGATACTGAAGCTTTCTTT

v_call: TRBV12-3/TRBV12-4
d_call: .
clone_size: .
j_call: TRBJ1-2
cdr3_aa: CASSRGGYNYGYTF
cdr3_nt: TGTGCCAGCAGTAGAGGAGGATACAACTATGGCTACACCTTC

v_call: TRBV13
d_call: .
clone_size: few
j_call: TRBJ2-7
cdr3_aa: CASSSWDNSYEQYF
cdr3_nt: TGTGCCAGCAGCTCTTGGGACAACTCCTACGAGCAGTACTTC

v_call: TRBV7-2
d_call: .
clone_size: .
j_call: TRBJ1-2
cdr3_aa: CASSFSRIYGYTF
cdr3_nt: TGTGCCAGCAGCTTTTCTAGAATCTATGGCTACACCTTC

v_call: TRBV29-1
d_call: TRBD1
clone_size: .
j_call: TRBJ1-2
cdr3_aa: CSRRDRGQGYTF
cdr3_nt: TGCAGCCGCCGGGACAGGGGCCAAGGCTACACCTTC

v_call: TRBV4-1
d_call: .
clone_size: many
j_call: TRBJ2-7
cdr3_aa: CASSQEGAEYYEQYF
cdr3_nt: TGCGCCAGCAGCCAAGAGGGAGCAGAGTACTACGAGCAGTACTTC

v_call: TRBV29-1
d_call: TRBD2
clone_size: few
j_call: TRBJ2-1
cdr3_aa: CSVEVEASGDFYEQFF
cdr3_nt: TGCAGCGTTGAAGTTGAGGCTAGCGGGGACTTCTATGAGCAGTTCTTC

v_call: TRBV10-3
d_call: .
clone_size: .
j_call: TRBJ1-1
cdr3_aa: CALGEDTTYTEAFF
cdr3_nt: TGTGCCCTCGGGGAGGACACTACCTACACTGAAGCTTTCTTT

v_call: TRBV7-9
d_call: .
clone_size: .
j_call: TRBJ1-1
cdr3_aa: CASSLSGGAFF
cdr3_nt: TGTGCCAGCAGCTTATCGGGAGGAGCTTTCTTT

v_call: TRBV11-3
d_call: TRBD1
clone_size: few
j_call: TRBJ1-1
cdr3_aa: CASSPGQGTDMNTEAFF
cdr3_nt: TGTGCCAGCAGCCCGGGACAGGGGACTGATATGAACACTGAAGCTTTCTTT

v_call: TRBV20-1
d_call: .
clone_size: few
j_call: TRBJ1-4
cdr3_aa: CSARDRSEVVTDKLFF
cdr3_nt: TGCAGTGCTAGAGATCGATCTGAGGTGGTGACGGATAAACTGTTTTTT

v_call: TRBV7-2
d_call: TRBD2
clone_size: .
j_call: TRBJ2-5
cdr3_aa: CASSLAVRGVANETQYF
cdr3_nt: TGTGCCAGCAGCTTAGCCGTTCGGGGGGTAGCTAATGAGACCCAGTACTTC

v_call: TRBV5-8
d_call: TRBD2
clone_size: .
j_call: TRBJ2-2
cdr3_aa: CASSLDLAGDTGELFF
cdr3_nt: TGTGCCAGCAGCTTGGACCTAGCGGGTGACACCGGGGAGCTGTTTTTT

v_call: TRBV29-1
d_call: TRBD2
clone_size: few
j_call: TRBJ2-5
cdr3_aa: CSVGLAGVQETQYF
cdr3_nt: TGCAGCGTTGGACTAGCGGGGGTCCAAGAGACCCAGTACTTC

v_call: TRBV2
d_call: TRBD1
clone_size: many
j_call: TRBJ1-5
cdr3_aa: CASSDRGPRQPQHF
cdr3_nt: TGTGCCAGCAGTGACAGGGGGCCTAGACAGCCCCAGCATTTT

v_call: TRBV29-1
d_call: .
clone_size: many
j_call: TRBJ2-7
cdr3_aa: CSVEQNYEQYF
cdr3_nt: TGCAGCGTTGAACAAAACTACGAGCAGTACTTC

v_call: TRBV12-3/TRBV12-4
d_call: TRBD1
clone_size: many
j_call: TRBJ1-2
cdr3_aa: CASTPTGGVGGYTF
cdr3_nt: TGTGCCAGCACACCGACAGGGGGGGTTGGTGGCTACACCTTC

v_call: TRBV12-3/TRBV12-4
d_call: TRBD1
clone_size: few
j_call: TRBJ1-1
cdr3_aa: CASSPNRGGTMNTEAFF
cdr3_nt: TGTGCCAGCAGCCCTAACAGGGGAGGGACCATGAACACTGAAGCTTTCTTT

v_call: TRBV20-1
d_call: .
clone_size: many
j_call: TRBJ1-1
cdr3_aa: CSARGTDTMNTEAFF
cdr3_nt: TGCAGTGCTAGGGGTACCGACACAATGAACACTGAAGCTTTCTTT

v_call: TRBV5-1
d_call: TRBD1
clone_size: many
j_call: TRBJ1-1
cdr3_aa: CASARRGGRETEAFF
cdr3_nt: TGCGCCAGCGCGCGTAGAGGGGGCAGGGAAACTGAAGCTTTCTTT

v_call: TRBV7-2
d_call: .
clone_size: many
j_call: TRBJ2-5
cdr3_aa: CASSPRTGETQYF
cdr3_nt: TGTGCCAGCAGCCCCCGGACGGGAGAGACCCAGTACTTC

v_call: TRBV7-9
d_call: .
clone_size: .
j_call: TRBJ2-1
cdr3_aa: CASSPPGRNEQFF
cdr3_nt: TGTGCCAGCAGCCCCCCCGGTCGGAATGAGCAGTTCTTC

v_call: TRBV10-2
d_call: TRBD1
clone_size: few
j_call: TRBJ2-5
cdr3_aa: CASRPTGGARETQYF
cdr3_nt: TGTGCCAGCAGACCGACAGGGGGGGCGCGGGAGACCCAGTACTTC

v_call: TRBV10-3
d_call: TRBD1
clone_size: many
j_call: TRBJ2-7
cdr3_aa: CAIALQDRSSYEQYF
cdr3_nt: TGTGCCATTGCGTTACAGGACAGGTCCTCCTACGAGCAGTACTTC

v_call: TRBV2
d_call: .
clone_size: .
j_call: TRBJ1-1
cdr3_aa: CASVERQRNTEAFF
cdr3_nt: TGTGCCAGCGTTGAACGACAGAGAAACACTGAAGCTTTCTTT

v_call: TRBV15
d_call: .
clone_size: .
j_call: TRBJ2-5
cdr3_aa: CATSRDPGFRETQYF
cdr3_nt: TGTGCCACCAGCAGAGATCCGGGTTTCCGGGAGACCCAGTACTTC

v_call: TRBV7-2
d_call: TRBD1
clone_size: .
j_call: TRBJ1-2
cdr3_aa: CASGTGTGGDDGYTF
cdr3_nt: TGTGCCAGCGGCACCGGGACAGGGGGCGATGATGGCTACACCTTC

v_call: TRBV6-2/TRBV6-3
d_call: .
clone_size: many
j_call: TRBJ2-5
cdr3_aa: CASSFPGRETQYF
cdr3_nt: TGTGCCAGCAGTTTTCCGGGGCGAGAGACCCAGTACTTC

v_call: TRBV7-2
d_call: TRBD2
clone_size: many
j_call: TRBJ2-7
cdr3_aa: CASSRTSDAGYEQYF
cdr3_nt: TGTGCCAGCAGCCGTACTAGCGACGCGGGGTACGAGCAGTACTTC

v_call: TRBV7-9
d_call: TRBD2
clone_size: .
j_call: TRBJ2-3
cdr3_aa: CASSLRASGGGDTQYF
cdr3_nt: TGTGCCAGCAGCTTAAGGGCTAGCGGGGGCGGGGATACGCAGTATTTT

v_call: TRBV7-9
d_call: .
clone_size: many
j_call: TRBJ1-2
cdr3_aa: CASSLMEKAGYTF
cdr3_nt: TGTGCCAGCAGCTTAATGGAGAAGGCTGGCTACACCTTC